This TCR beta chain derives from a study of blood T cell repertoires in COVID-19. About the study: Nucleic acid was either cDNA or gDNA, and it came from T cells, B-cell-depleted T cells, or PBMCs.

Source study methods: Amplification from reference gene primers served as the basis for estimated nucleated cell counts. The table came from immunoSEQ multiplex PCR; TCRdb's copy has only in-frame clones and leaves some out. V and J calls and clone size follow that table, whereas D and trimming were derived from the DNA. The sample lists approximately 300,000 clones; around 88% were seen once. In germline, CDR1 is MGHRA, CDR2 YSYEKL. Trimming cost V 0 bases and J 1 base; bases outside gene matches: 7. The CDR3 has 18 amino acids. The genes are TRBV4-1 and TRBJ2-7; 12 positions agree with TRBD2. The sequencing input was peripheral blood. The TCR sequence derives from a woman aged 50 to 60 with acute or convalescent COVID-19. DNA of the CDR3: TGCGCCAGCAGCCAAGAGGGACTAGCGGGTTTTATGTCCTACGAGCAGTACTTC. As protein: CASSQEGLAGFMSYEQYF.